This is a list of T cell receptor beta chains from one sample in a study of cytomegalovirus exposure and HLA in healthy donors. Sequencing was performed with immunoSEQ multiplex PCR; in TCRdb, only in-frame clones are kept and a portion is missing. Here the sample spans some 150,000 clones, 85% to 90% being singletons. Input material: PBMCs. These receptors came from a human donor in good health. The CDR3 runs from the conserved cysteine through the conserved F or W.

V	J	CDR3
TRBV14	TRBJ2-2	CASSHYTGELFF
TRBV7-9	TRBJ1-2	CASSLAENYGYTF
TRBV6-5	TRBJ1-1	CASSYSWALNTEAFF
TRBV30	TRBJ1-4	CAWSVGIGTGAVKLFF
TRBV6-5	TRBJ1-2	CASSYSISRDGYTF
TRBV5-1	TRBJ2-1	CASRWLAGGPNEQFF
TRBV7-8	TRBJ1-3	CASSFGQGGGNTIYF
TRBV19	TRBJ1-2	CASRFTEAGPYYGYTF
TRBV19	TRBJ1-4	CASSIPPDRGGYEKLFF
TRBV11-2	TRBJ2-7	CASRHNRGAYEQYF
TRBV29-1	TRBJ2-1	CSVDQGGSYNEQFF
TRBV6-1	TRBJ2-7	CASSSGVVNEQYF
TRBV28	TRBJ2-7	CASISYPTSGNRYEQYF
TRBV2	TRBJ2-5	CAGRGGERETQYF
TRBV7-9	TRBJ2-2	CASRRRDSLTGELFF
TRBV28	TRBJ1-5	CASWGLNSNQPQHF
TRBV7-9	TRBJ2-5	CASSLRAGVKETQYF
TRBV5-1	TRBJ2-1	CASSLVAGAAGNEQFF
TRBV28	TRBJ2-6	CASSSGGSGANVLTF
TRBV28	TRBJ1-3	CASSLMVSSGNTIYF
TRBV5-1	TRBJ2-7	CASSFSSSYEQYF
TRBV30	TRBJ2-7	CAWSIVRVREQYF
TRBV2	TRBJ1-2	CASKSGGVNYGYTF
TRBV19	TRBJ2-7	CASSTRSRLAGSYEQYF
TRBV18	TRBJ1-2	CASSPLGGYGYTF
TRBV6-1	TRBJ2-7	CASSEMGNEQYF
TRBV6-5	TRBJ1-4	CASRRGGLEKLFF
TRBV7-2	TRBJ2-6	CASSSRMANVLTF
TRBV30	TRBJ2-1	CAWRGILGTSGRSNEQFF
TRBV9	TRBJ2-3	CASSALSGADTQYF
TRBV7-3	TRBJ2-3	CASSLKGRPDTQYF
TRBV6-5	TRBJ2-7	CASSSQGRVGYEQYF
TRBV6-1	TRBJ2-1	CASNSDRGRINEQFF
TRBV5-1	TRBJ2-3	CASSSGQGASGTDTQYF
TRBV5-1	TRBJ2-3	CASSLGTSADTQYF
TRBV6-1	TRBJ2-2	CASSGGLPGTGELFF
TRBV6-1	TRBJ2-2	CASSEFKVARELFF